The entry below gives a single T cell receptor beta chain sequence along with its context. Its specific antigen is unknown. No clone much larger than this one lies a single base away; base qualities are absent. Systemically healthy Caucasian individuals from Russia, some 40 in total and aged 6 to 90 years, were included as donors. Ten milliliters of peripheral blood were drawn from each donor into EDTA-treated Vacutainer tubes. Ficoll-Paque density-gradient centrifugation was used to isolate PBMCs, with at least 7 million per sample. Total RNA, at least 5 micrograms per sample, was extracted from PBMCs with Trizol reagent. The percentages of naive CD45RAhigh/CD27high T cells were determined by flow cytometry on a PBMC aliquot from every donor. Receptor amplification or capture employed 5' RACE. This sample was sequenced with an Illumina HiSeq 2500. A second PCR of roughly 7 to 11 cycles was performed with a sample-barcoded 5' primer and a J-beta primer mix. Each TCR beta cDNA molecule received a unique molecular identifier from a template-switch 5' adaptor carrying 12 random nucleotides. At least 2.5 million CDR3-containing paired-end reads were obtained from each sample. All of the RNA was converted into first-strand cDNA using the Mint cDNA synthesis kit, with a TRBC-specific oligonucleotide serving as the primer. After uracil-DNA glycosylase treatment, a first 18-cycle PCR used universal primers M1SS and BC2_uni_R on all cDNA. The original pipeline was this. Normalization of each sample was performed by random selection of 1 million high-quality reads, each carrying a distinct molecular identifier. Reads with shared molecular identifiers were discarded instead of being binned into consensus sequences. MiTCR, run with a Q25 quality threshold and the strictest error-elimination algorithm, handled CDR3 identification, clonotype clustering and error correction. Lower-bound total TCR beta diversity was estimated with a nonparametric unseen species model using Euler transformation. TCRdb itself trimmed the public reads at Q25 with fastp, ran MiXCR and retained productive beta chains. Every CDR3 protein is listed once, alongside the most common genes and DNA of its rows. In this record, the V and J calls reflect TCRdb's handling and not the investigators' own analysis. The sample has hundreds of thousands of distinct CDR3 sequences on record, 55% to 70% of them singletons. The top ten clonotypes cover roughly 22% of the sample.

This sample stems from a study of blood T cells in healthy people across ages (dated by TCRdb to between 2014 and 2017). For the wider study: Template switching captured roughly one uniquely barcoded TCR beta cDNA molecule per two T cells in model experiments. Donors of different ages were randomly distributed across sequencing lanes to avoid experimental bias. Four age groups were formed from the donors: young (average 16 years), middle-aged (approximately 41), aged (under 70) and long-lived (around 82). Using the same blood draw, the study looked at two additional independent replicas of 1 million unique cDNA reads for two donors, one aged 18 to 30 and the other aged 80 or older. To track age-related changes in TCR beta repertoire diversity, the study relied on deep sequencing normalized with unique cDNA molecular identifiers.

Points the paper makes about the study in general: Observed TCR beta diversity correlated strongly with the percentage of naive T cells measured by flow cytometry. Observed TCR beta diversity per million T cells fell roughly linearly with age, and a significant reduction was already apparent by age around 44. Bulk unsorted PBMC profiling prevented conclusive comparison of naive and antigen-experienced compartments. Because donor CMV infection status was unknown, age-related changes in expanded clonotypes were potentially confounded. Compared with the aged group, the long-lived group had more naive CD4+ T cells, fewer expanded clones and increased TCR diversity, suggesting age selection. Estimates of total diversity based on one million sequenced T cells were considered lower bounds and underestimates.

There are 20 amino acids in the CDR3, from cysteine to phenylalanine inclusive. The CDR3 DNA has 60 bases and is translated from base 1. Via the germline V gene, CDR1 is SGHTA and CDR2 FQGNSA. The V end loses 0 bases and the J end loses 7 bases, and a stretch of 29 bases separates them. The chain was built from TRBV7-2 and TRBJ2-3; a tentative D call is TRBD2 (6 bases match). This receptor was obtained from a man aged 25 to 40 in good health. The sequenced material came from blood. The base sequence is TGTGCCAGCAGCTTAGCCCCCACCACTAGCCTGGGATCCCGCAGCAATACGCAGTATTTT. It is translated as CASSLAPTTSLGSRSNTQYF. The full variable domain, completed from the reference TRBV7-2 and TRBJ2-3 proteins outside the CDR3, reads GAGVSQSPSNKVTEKGKDVELRCDPISGHTALYWYRQSLGQGLEFLIYFQGNSAPDKSGLPSDRFSAERTGGSVSTLTIQRTQQEDSAVYLCASSLAPTTSLGSRSNTQYFGPGTRLTVL.